This TCR beta chain was recorded in a study of a mutant IDH1 vaccine in newly diagnosed glioma. Study details: Males made up approximately 60% and females approximately 40% of treated patients, whose mean age was around 40 years. Every participant had undergone radiotherapy, temozolomide, or both before, and most underwent both.

Time point noted: week 47, end of study. The vaccine gave 300 ug of a 20-mer mutant IDH1 peptide subcutaneously per dose. The donor cohort comprised cases of new WHO grade 3 or 4 IDH1-mutant, ATRX-lost astrocytoma. To note about this clone: Its antigen is still unknown.

The data were produced by immunoSEQ multiplex PCR, yet TCRdb's version contains in-frame clones alone and is incomplete. The sample has tens of thousands of clones; 82% are singletons. The CDR3 runs 13 residues. V lost 0 bases and J 1 base, leaving 3 bases between the germline ends. The germline CDR1 and CDR2 sequences are PRHDT and FYEKMQ (reference sequence). The material was PBMCs, obtained from a glioma patient whose treatment included an IDH1 peptide vaccine. This chain connects TRBV13 to TRBJ2-5; D is unresolved. This sequence was found in a man aged 40-49 years with glioma. Some clones in this sample may be carry-over from other donors' samples. Written as DNA, the CDR3 is TGTGCCAGCAGCTTAGGCAGCCAAGAGACCCAGTACTTC. The encoded protein is CASSLGSQETQYF.